The 19 T cell receptor beta chains below all came from one sample that was sequenced in a study of shared clonotypes between healthy human individuals. Here immunoSEQ multiplex PCR was the method, and the copy in TCRdb shows in-frame clones only, minus some. The table lists roughly 760,000 clones, approximately 79% of them singletons. The sequenced sample was memory CD4+ T cells sorted from blood. Subset specified: CD45RA-negative fraction. Receptors originate from a young woman in good health.

This clone was seen a few times. The chain employs TRBV19 and TRBJ2-7; 13 positions agree with TRBD2. Germline V CDR1 and CDR2: LNHDA, SQIVND (reference sequence). V lost 4 bases and J lost 3; bases outside the gene matches: 6. The CDR3 sequence is 16 residues long. The CDR3 bases are TGTGCCAGTAGTAGAACCGGGACTAGCGGGAACTACGAGCAGTACTTC. It encodes CASSRTGTSGNYEQYF.

The chain combines TRBV25-1 with TRBJ1-1; D possibly corresponds to TRBD1 (5 bases). The CDR3 covers 17 residues. V was shortened by 0 bases and J by 4 bases, with 18 bases between the two germline ends. The germline gives CDR1 MGHDK, CDR2 SYGVNS. The DNA for the CDR3 is TGTGCCAGCAGTGAATATAATCTGGACACCCTGAGCACTGAAGCTTTCTTT. It is translated as CASSEYNLDTLSTEAFF.

V usage is TRBV13 and J usage is TRBJ1-1; 11 bases map to TRBD1. J lost 5 bases, V lost 4 bases, and 6 bases had no gene match. The CDR3 has 15 residues. Germline V lookup: CDR1 PRHDT, CDR2 FYEKMQ (reference sequence). The CDR3 bases are TGTGCCAGCAGCTCCGGGGACAGGGGGACTACTGAAGCTTTCTTT. The encoded protein is CASSSGDRGTTEAFF.

This clone appeared a single time. The rearrangement uses TRBV5-1 and TRBJ2-5; no clear D gene. Germline lookup yields CDR1 SGHRS and CDR2 YFSETQ. V was cut by 2 bases and J by 5 bases, with 7 bases left in between. The CDR3 spans 12 residues. CDR3 sequence (DNA): TGCGCCAGCAGCTTCGTTGGCGAGACCCAGTACTTC. Its translation is CASSFVGETQYF. The full variable domain, completed using reference TRBV5-1 and TRBJ2-5, is KAGVTQTPRYLIKTRGQQVTLSCSPISGHRSVSWYQQTPGQGLQFLFEYFSETQRNKGNFPGRFSGRQFSNSRSEMNVSTLELGDSALYLCASSFVGETQYFGPGTRLLVL.

The rearrangement uses TRBV27 and TRBJ1-1; TRBD1 is a possible D gene (5 bases). Trimming cost V 8 bases and J 8 bases, with 24 bases left between them. CDR3 length: 15 amino acids. Germline V gene sequence: CDR1 MNHEY, CDR2 SMNVEV (reference sequence). The CDR3 region is CASVAPRAGIREAFF. Here the CDR3 DNA reads TGTGCCAGCGTTGCACCCAGGGCAGGGATCAGAGAAGCTTTCTTT.

This chain's CDR3 is CASSFNIAGKETQYF. CDR3 nucleotide sequence: TGTGCCAGCAGCTTTAATATTGCAGGGAAGGAGACCCAGTACTTC. The V call is TRBV11-2, the J call TRBJ2-5; maybe TRBD1 (5 bases). V dropped 3 bases and J dropped 5 bases, with 16 bases sitting between them. Germline CDR1 is SGHAT and CDR2 is FQNNGV. This CDR3 has 15 residues.

The chain links TRBV6-5 to TRBJ1-1; TRBD1 matches at 11 bases. The V segment lost 7 bases and the J segment 5 bases; nucleotides outside the gene matches: 6. The CDR3 extends over 14 amino acids. Germline V gene lookup returns CDR1 MNHEY and CDR2 SVGAGI. CDR3 bases: TGTGCCAGCAACCAGGGACAGGGGGTTACTGAAGCTTTCTTT. It is translated as CASNQGQGVTEAFF.

J is TRBJ1-5 and V is TRBV19; the D gene is possibly TRBD1 (5 bases). Between the trimmed V and J ends, which lost 7 bases and 0 bases, there was a span of 10 bases. Germline V gene sequence: CDR1 LNHDA, CDR2 SQIVND (reference sequence). This CDR3 comprises 14 residues. The CDR3 DNA sequence: TGTGCCAGTACCGACAGATATAGCAATCAGCCCCAGCATTTT. Residues: CASTDRYSNQPQHF.

The chain employs TRBV5-1 and TRBJ2-1, with 9 bases identical to TRBD1. Germline lookup yields CDR1 SGHRS and CDR2 YFSETQ. The CDR3 extends over 15 amino acids. With 4 bases clipped from V and 3 bases from J, the junction kept 5 bases outside the gene matches. CDR3 nucleotides: TGCGCCAGCAGCAGCACAGGGGGCCGCTACAATGAGCAGTTCTTC. Protein product: CASSSTGGRYNEQFF.

The rearrangement uses TRBV7-2 and TRBJ1-4, with a possible D match to TRBD1 (5 bases). In germline, CDR1 is SGHTA, CDR2 FQGNSA. There are 15 residues in the CDR3. The V and J ends lost 7 bases and 7 bases respectively, with 19 bases between them. The DNA for the CDR3 is TGTGCCAGCAATTTACCCGGGGCCGGGGGTGAAAAACTGTTTTTT. Its protein product is CASNLPGAGGEKLFF.

This clone was picked up a small number of times. The chain joins TRBV11-3 to TRBJ2-2, with a weak D call TRBD2 (6 bases). Germline CDR1 is SGHNT and CDR2 is YENEEA. The V gene lost 3 bases and the J gene lost 4 bases, with 12 bases spanning the gap. The CDR3 has 15 amino acids. In DNA form, the CDR3 reads TGTGCCAGCAGCTTCCGGGGGTTCGGCACCGGGGAGCTGTTTTTT. Protein: CASSFRGFGTGELFF.

This clone was seen a handful of times. This rearrangement joins TRBV18 to TRBJ1-1, with a tentative D call TRBD1 (5 bases). Germline loops: CDR1 KGHSH, CDR2 LQKENI. This CDR3 contains 13 residues. V was shortened by 5 bases and J by 7 bases, with 14 bases between the two germline ends. CDR3 loop: CASSSTSDSEAFF. CDR3 DNA sequence: TGTGCCAGCTCAAGTACTTCCGACAGTGAAGCTTTCTTT.

The chain is built from TRBV9 and TRBJ2-2, with TRBD2 matching over 8 bases. After removal of 0 bases from V and 6 bases from J, the junction contained 4 bases not matched to a gene. The CDR3 covers 15 residues. Looked up from germline, CDR1 is SGDLS and CDR2 is YYNGEE. The CDR3 DNA reads as TGTGCCAGCAGCGTAGGGGGGACTAGAGCCGGGGAGCTGTTTTTT. Protein: CASSVGGTRAGELFF.

This sequence joins TRBV5-1 and TRBJ1-4; 10 bases line up with TRBD1. Germline CDR1 reads SGHRS; CDR2 reads YFSETQ. The V gene end was trimmed by 4 bases and the J gene end by 7 bases; junction bases not matched to a gene: 7. The CDR3 runs 15 residues. The CDR3 protein is CASSAKGDRGEKLFF. CDR3 DNA sequence: TGCGCCAGCAGCGCGAAGGGGGACAGGGGTGAAAAACTGTTTTTT. The entire variable domain, with the rest obtained from reference TRBV5-1 and TRBJ1-4, is as follows: KAGVTQTPRYLIKTRGQQVTLSCSPISGHRSVSWYQQTPGQGLQFLFEYFSETQRNKGNFPGRFSGRQFSNSRSEMNVSTLELGDSALYLCASSAKGDRGEKLFFGSGTQLSVL.

There are a few counts of this clone. The genes are TRBV1 and TRBJ2-7; the table's D call, TRBD1, has no DNA check behind it. TRBV1 is given as a pseudogene. The CDR3 has 15 residues. CDR3 region: CTGPFNRDSTYEQYF. DNA for the CDR3: TGCACCGGACCATTCAACCGGGACAGCACCTACGAGCAGTACTTC.

The rearrangement uses TRBV2 and TRBJ2-7; 10 bases match TRBD2. Germline lookup yields CDR1 SNHLY and CDR2 FYNNEI. J gave up 6 bases and V 7 bases, and 9 bases lay outside the gene matches. CDR3 length: 14 residues. CDR3 loop: CASNNLAGDTEQYF. The CDR3 DNA reads TGTGCCAGCAACAACCTAGCGGGAGACACCGAGCAGTACTTC.

This clone was detected only once. The CDR3 sequence is CASSDQSFPEQETQYF. As DNA, the CDR3 is TGTGCCAGCAGTGACCAATCCTTCCCGGAGCAAGAGACCCAGTACTTC. The chain is built from TRBV6-1 and TRBJ2-5; D is ambiguous. V dropped 3 bases and J dropped 2 bases, with 16 bases sitting between them. The CDR3 loop spans 16 amino acids. CDR1 MNHNS and CDR2 SASEGT come from the germline V gene.

The rearrangement joins TRBV11-2 to TRBJ2-3; D gene uncertain. The CDR3 is 10 amino acids. V was trimmed by 5 bases and J by 10 bases, leaving 7 bases between them. Looked up from germline, CDR1 is SGHAT and CDR2 is FQNNGV. The CDR3 loop is CASSQRSQYF. CDR3 bases: TGTGCCAGCAGCCAACGGTCGCAGTATTTT. The full variable domain, in which reference TRBV11-2 and TRBJ2-3 provide the parts outside the CDR3, is EAGVAQSPRYKIIEKRQSVAFWCNPISGHATLYWYQQILGQGPKLLIQFQNNGVVDDSQLPKDRFSAERLKGVDSTLKIQPAKLEDSAVYLCASSQRSQYFGPGTRLTVL.

The rearrangement links TRBV6-1 to TRBJ1-1; the D is unclear. CDR1 MNHNS and CDR2 SASEGT come from the germline V gene. The V end was cut by 3 bases, the J end by 4 bases, with 9 bases between. The CDR3 consists of 13 residues. The CDR3 DNA reads as TGTGCCAGCAGTGACGAGGTTCTCACTGAAGCTTTCTTT. Protein sequence: CASSDEVLTEAFF.